A selection of T cell receptor beta chains follows, all from one sample in a study of cytomegalovirus exposure and HLA in healthy donors. Produced via immunoSEQ multiplex PCR; TCRdb's table is partial and in-frame only. The profile covers about 200,000 clones, with around 80% appearing a single time and roughly 1.5% taken by the ten largest. Material for sequencing was PBMCs. These receptors all stem from a middle-aged man in good health and CMV-seronegative. Each CDR3 is given without its conserved first and last residue. The order of the fields is CDR3 protein, V gene, J gene.

ASSIQGAGYRNTEAF,TRBV19,TRBJ1-1
ASSVSRLAGTYEQY,TRBV9,TRBJ2-7
ASGLGGQGAAF,TRBV12-5,TRBJ1-1
ASSYSRQPAYEQY,TRBV6-5,TRBJ2-7
ASSPPVQRAWNEQF,TRBV18,TRBJ2-1
ASSAPGQGYEQY,TRBV4-1,TRBJ2-7
AIGGETQY,TRBV10-3,TRBJ2-5
ASSDGLAVSYEQY,TRBV7-2,TRBJ2-7
ASSSPMRQTYGYT,TRBV11-2,TRBJ1-2
AYSSDTEAF,TRBV30,TRBJ1-1
ASTGTSGTNTGELF,TRBV11-2,TRBJ2-2
ASSVDSAGADTQY,TRBV9,TRBJ2-3
ASSFEGTDEQY,TRBV5-1,TRBJ2-7
ASSPSPGSAYGYT,TRBV14,TRBJ1-2
ASSYTGGAKTGELF,TRBV5-8,TRBJ2-2
ASSVAPAGGAGNSQY,TRBV9,TRBJ2-4
ASSAGTLLGNEQY,TRBV9,NA
ASSTGTGGYEQY,TRBV27,NA
ASSPLMGPLSGNTIY,TRBV18,TRBJ1-3
ASTPGQGGYEQY,TRBV19,TRBJ2-7
ASSTTGHRAKNIQY,TRBV11-1,TRBJ2-4
ASSQTGTSGRNAKNIQY,TRBV4-2,TRBJ2-4
ASSHRDIQF,TRBV28,TRBJ2-1
ASSKPYGQVRRQPQH,TRBV21-1,TRBJ1-5
ASTSTGAEQY,TRBV11-2,TRBJ2-7